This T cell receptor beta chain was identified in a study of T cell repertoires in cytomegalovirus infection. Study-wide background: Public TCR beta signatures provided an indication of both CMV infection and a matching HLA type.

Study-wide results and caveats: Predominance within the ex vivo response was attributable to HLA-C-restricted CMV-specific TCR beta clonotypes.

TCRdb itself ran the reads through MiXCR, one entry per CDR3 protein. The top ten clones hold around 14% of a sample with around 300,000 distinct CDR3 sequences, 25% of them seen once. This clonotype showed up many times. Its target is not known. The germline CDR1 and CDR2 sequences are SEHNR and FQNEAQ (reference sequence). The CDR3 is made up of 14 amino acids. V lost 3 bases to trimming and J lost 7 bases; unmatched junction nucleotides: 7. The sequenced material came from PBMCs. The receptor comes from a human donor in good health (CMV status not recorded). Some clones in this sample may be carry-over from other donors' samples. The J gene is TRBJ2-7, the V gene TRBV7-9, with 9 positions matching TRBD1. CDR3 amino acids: CASSFEQGAGEQYV. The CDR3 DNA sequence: TGTGCCAGCAGCTTTGAACAGGGGGCGGGAGAGCAGTACGTC.